These 30 T cell receptor beta chains came from one sample sequenced in a study of shared clonotypes between healthy human individuals. CD45RO-negative, CCR7-selected cells formed the naive CD8 fraction, which excluded terminally differentiated effector memory CD45RA+ cells. Clones were read by immunoSEQ multiplex PCR, and TCRdb kept only the in-frame ones, dropping some. In the table there are millions of clones, about 92% of which are singletons. The sequenced material came from naive CD8+ T cells from PBMCs. The source of these receptors is a man between 18 and 35 years old in good health. Some clones in this sample may be carry-over from other donors' samples.

A word on this clone: The sample holds other DNA sequences that translate to the same CDR3. The genes are TRBV27 and TRBJ2-1; D unresolved. The CDR3 is made up of 15 amino acids. The V end was cut by 2 bases, the J end by 2 bases, with 10 bases between. The germline V gene encodes CDR1 MNHEY and CDR2 SMNVEV (reference sequence). The CDR3 reads CASSLGQTTYNEQFF. The CDR3 nucleotides read TGTGCCAGCAGTTTAGGTCAGACCACCTACAATGAGCAGTTCTTC.

The CDR3 loop reads CASSRTPGGAFF. CDR3 sequence (DNA): TGTGCCAGCAGCCGGACTCCGGGAGGAGCTTTCTTT. The chain has TRBV5-6 and TRBJ1-1; D is unresolved. The CDR3 length is 12 residues. From germline, CDR1 is SGHDT and CDR2 YYEEEE. V gave up 4 bases and J gave up 10 bases, with 14 bases separating them.

The CDR3: CASSLQVDGQPQHF. Written as DNA, the CDR3 is TGTGCCAGTAGTCTACAGGTCGACGGTCAGCCCCAGCATTTT. The chain combines TRBV19 with TRBJ1-5, with a weak D call TRBD1 (5 bases). The CDR3 covers 14 residues. V was cut by 5 bases and J by 6 bases, with 14 bases left in between. The V gene's germline CDR1 is LNHDA and CDR2 SQIVND (reference sequence).

The chain joins TRBV7-9 to TRBJ2-2, with D unclear. Per germline, CDR1 SEHNR and CDR2 FQNEAQ (reference sequence). V gave up 6 bases and J gave up 6 bases, with 11 bases separating them. The CDR3 extends over 13 amino acids. The CDR3 DNA is TGTGCCAGCAGACGACCCGACCCCGGGGAGCTGTTTTTT. Its translation is CASRRPDPGELFF.

A single count supports this clone. The chain is built from TRBV7-9 and TRBJ1-2; D is perhaps TRBD1 (5 bases). The CDR3 runs 17 residues. In germline, CDR1 is SEHNR, CDR2 FQNEAQ (reference sequence). V lost 5 bases to trimming and J lost 3 bases, with 22 bases between them. The CDR3 nucleotides are TGTGCCAGCAGCGGAATGGGACGGGAGTACGACCACTATGGCTACACCTTC. As protein: CASSGMGREYDHYGYTF.

Remarks on this clone: Compared with germline, one end of the junction differs, possibly owing to a read error. The V and J genes are TRBV6-1 and TRBJ2-3; D call uncertain. There are 16 residues in the CDR3. The germline V gene has CDR1 MNHNS and CDR2 SASEGT. As DNA, the CDR3 is TGTGCCAGCAGCGAAGACGCGCGAATTACCACAGATACGCAGTATTTT. Translated: CASSEDARITTDTQYF.

CDR3 amino acids: CASSWGGRFGGYTF. For the CDR3, the DNA is TGTGCCAGCAGTTGGGGGGGGCGGTTCGGGGGCTACACCTTC. The chain joins TRBV27 to TRBJ1-2; possibly TRBD1 for D (6 bases). This CDR3 spans 14 amino acids. The V end lost 4 bases, the J end lost 8 bases, and 17 bases lay between the germline ends. The germline gives CDR1 MNHEY, CDR2 SMNVEV (reference sequence).

The chain employs TRBV5-1 and TRBJ2-7; TRBD2 agrees at 13 bases. The CDR3 totals 18 residues. Per germline, CDR1 SGHRS and CDR2 YFSETQ. The ends lost 4 bases at V and 6 bases at J; junction bases unmatched: 16. CDR3 in amino acids: CASSLRGLAGAFAPEQYF. CDR3 sequence (DNA): TGCGCCAGCAGCCTACGAGGACTAGCGGGAGCTTTCGCGCCCGAGCAGTACTTC.

The chain uses TRBV27 and TRBJ2-7, with TRBD2 matching 7 bases. Germline assignment: CDR1 MNHEY and CDR2 SMNVEV (reference sequence). The CDR3 spans 15 residues. With 1 base clipped from V and 5 bases from J, the junction kept 8 bases outside the gene matches. CDR3 sequence reads: CASSLFPGGVHEQYF. CDR3 bases: TGTGCCAGCAGTTTATTTCCGGGGGGAGTGCACGAGCAGTACTTC.

This clone turned up a few times. At the DNA level, this CDR3 is encoded by other sequences in the same sample as well. The J gene is TRBJ1-3, the V gene TRBV9, with D tentatively TRBD1 (5 bases). V lost 0 bases and J lost 2, with 9 bases in between. CDR3 size: 15 residues. Germline assignment: CDR1 SGDLS and CDR2 YYNGEE. The CDR3 sequence is CASSVDGGAGNTIYF. For the CDR3, the DNA is TGTGCCAGCAGCGTAGATGGGGGGGCTGGAAACACCATATATTTT. The full variable domain, completed using reference TRBV9 and TRBJ1-3, is DSGVTQTPKHLITATGQRVTLRCSPRSGDLSVYWYQQSLDQGLQFLIQYYNGEERAKGNILERFSAQQFPDLHSELNLSSLELGDSALYFCASSVDGGAGNTIYFGEGSWLTVV.

The V gene is TRBV27, the J gene TRBJ1-1; 9 bases are shared with TRBD1. V trimming: 0 bases; J trimming: 6 bases; junction bases outside the gene matches: 5. The CDR3 totals 15 residues. CDR1 and CDR2 (germline): MNHEY, SMNVEV (reference sequence). CDR3 amino acids: CASSLSTTGGAEAFF. In DNA, the CDR3 is TGTGCCAGCAGTTTATCGACCACAGGGGGCGCTGAAGCTTTCTTT.

The chain links TRBV15 to TRBJ1-2, with 11 bases that match TRBD1. The CDR3 length is 17 residues. Germline V gene lookup returns CDR1 LNHNV and CDR2 YYDKDF (reference sequence). With 3 bases clipped from V and 4 bases from J, the junction kept 10 bases outside the gene matches. DNA of the CDR3: TGTGCCACCAGCAGTTCAACCCTCGGGACAGGGGGCTATGGCTACACCTTC. Amino acid sequence: CATSSSTLGTGGYGYTF.

This chain connects TRBV4-1 to TRBJ2-2; unclear D gene. This CDR3 spans 13 amino acids. Trimming pared 1 base from V and 8 bases from J, leaving 8 bases between. The V gene's germline CDR1 is MGHRA and CDR2 YSYEKL. Here the CDR3 reads CASSQVAPGELFF. The DNA of the CDR3 is TGCGCCAGCAGCCAAGTGGCTCCTGGGGAGCTGTTTTTT.

The CDR3 spells CASSLERATYEQYF. The CDR3, as DNA: TGTGCCAGCAGCTTGGAAAGGGCCACCTACGAGCAGTACTTC. The chain employs TRBV5-5 and TRBJ2-7; unclear D gene. Germline CDR1 reads SGHKS; CDR2 reads YYEKEE (reference sequence). This CDR3 comprises 14 residues. The V gene lost 0 bases and the J gene lost 2 bases, with 9 bases spanning the gap.

On this clone: Other nucleotide sequences in the sample specify the same CDR3. This chain links TRBV2 with TRBJ2-7; D gene ambiguous. This CDR3 contains 13 residues. Germline assignment: CDR1 SNHLY and CDR2 FYNNEI. The V end lost 3 bases, the J end lost 3 bases, and 9 bases lay between the germline ends. The CDR3 DNA sequence: TGTGCCAGCAGTGAGGGTACCCGCTACGAGCAGTACTTC. Its translation is CASSEGTRYEQYF.

As to this clone: The identical CDR3 is also encoded by other nucleotide sequences in the sample. V and J are TRBV27 and TRBJ2-5; D gene unclear. The length of the CDR3 is 13 residues. V was trimmed by 4 bases and J by 4 bases, leaving 10 bases between them. Germline V CDR1 and CDR2: MNHEY, SMNVEV (reference sequence). The CDR3 bases are TGTGCCAGCAGTTGGCTCAGAGGAGAGACCCAGTACTTC. This codes for CASSWLRGETQYF.

V is TRBV28 and J is TRBJ1-5; D is uncertain. V was trimmed by 7 bases and J by 10 bases, leaving 17 bases between them. Germline CDR1 and CDR2: MDHEN and SYDVKM. The CDR3 is 13 residues long. The DNA for the CDR3 is TGTGCCAGCACCCCCCCCCGGGGAAGACCCCAGCATTTT. It codes for CASTPPRGRPQHF. The whole variable domain, filled in from reference TRBV28 and TRBJ1-5, reads DVKVTQSSRYLVKRTGEKVFLECVQDMDHENMFWYRQDPGLGLRLIYFSYDVKMKEKGDIPEGYSVSREKKERFSLILESASTNQTSMYLCASTPPRGRPQHFGDGTRLSIL.

The chain has TRBV5-1 and TRBJ1-1; TRBD1 agrees at 7 bases. The V gene end was trimmed by 3 bases and the J gene end by 4 bases; junction bases not matched to a gene: 6. The V gene's germline CDR1 is SGHRS and CDR2 YFSETQ. This CDR3 region has 14 residues. As DNA, the CDR3 is TGCGCCAGCAGCTCATCAGGGGGTGGCACTGAAGCTTTCTTT. Amino acids: CASSSSGGGTEAFF.

The J gene is TRBJ2-7, the V gene TRBV7-9; TRBD2 agrees at 12 bases. V lost 4 bases to trimming and J lost 2 bases; unmatched junction nucleotides: 6. This CDR3 has 16 amino acids. Germline loops: CDR1 SEHNR, CDR2 FQNEAQ (reference sequence). The chain's CDR3 is CASSYGTSGWTYEQYF. The CDR3 bases are TGTGCCAGCAGCTACGGGACTAGCGGGTGGACCTACGAGCAGTACTTC.

This CDR3 is CASSQGWGISYEQYF. The DNA of the CDR3 is TGCGCCAGCAGCCAAGGGTGGGGAATTTCCTACGAGCAGTACTTC. The chain has TRBV4-3 and TRBJ2-7; D remains ambiguous. Trimming cost V 1 base and J 1 base, with 11 bases left between them. The CDR3 has 15 amino acids. Germline-derived CDR1 and CDR2 are LGHNA and YSLEER.

The count of this clone is one. This same CDR3 is encoded by further DNA sequences in the sample. CDR3 region: CASSLSGALYEQYF. The CDR3 DNA reads as TGTGCCAGCAGTTTATCCGGGGCCCTTTACGAGCAGTACTTC. The chain combines TRBV27 with TRBJ2-7, with D possibly being TRBD1 or TRBD2 (5 bases each). Trimming stripped 0 bases from V and 4 bases from J, with 10 bases between. The CDR3 covers 14 residues. Germline V gives CDR1 MNHEY, CDR2 SMNVEV (reference sequence).

The rearrangement links TRBV2 to TRBJ2-2; no clear D. There are 16 residues in the CDR3. Germline assignment: CDR1 SNHLY and CDR2 FYNNEI. Between the trimmed V and J ends, which lost 7 bases and 2 bases, there was a span of 17 bases. The CDR3 reads CASTPEWGSNTGELFF. The CDR3 bases are TGTGCCAGCACTCCTGAGTGGGGAAGTAACACCGGGGAGCTGTTTTTT.

The chain is built from TRBV5-1 and TRBJ2-7; D call uncertain. The CDR3 length is 10 residues. Trimming shortened V by 10 bases and J by 7 bases, and 12 bases separated the two germline ends. Germline loops: CDR1 SGHRS, CDR2 YFSETQ. This CDR3 reads CALQPGEQYF. In DNA form, the CDR3 reads TGCGCCCTTCAACCTGGGGAGCAGTACTTC.

CDR3: CASSLDRGPGNTIYF. DNA of the CDR3: TGTGCCAGCAGCTTAGACAGGGGGCCTGGAAACACCATATATTTT. The chain employs TRBV7-6 and TRBJ1-3; TRBD1 matches 9 bases. Germline lookup yields CDR1 SGHVS and CDR2 FNYEAQ. Unmatched junction bases numbered 0, after V lost 1 base and J lost 2 bases. CDR3 length: 15 residues.

This chain links TRBV4-2 with TRBJ2-1; 10 bases match TRBD2. Germline V CDR1 and CDR2: LGHNA, YNFKEQ. V was clipped by 1 base and J by 3 bases; unmatched bases: 6. The CDR3 length is 17 residues. The CDR3 DNA is TGTGCCAGCAGCCAAGTTACCGCTAGCGGGAGCTACAATGAGCAGTTCTTC. Residues: CASSQVTASGSYNEQFF.

On this clone: This sample includes further DNA sequences coding for the same CDR3. The chain carries TRBV9 and TRBJ2-7; unclear D gene. The V and J ends lost 0 bases and 1 base respectively, with 8 bases between them. CDR1 and CDR2 from the germline V gene are SGDLS and YYNGEE. The CDR3 totals 14 residues. The CDR3 DNA follows: TGTGCCAGCAGCGTAGGTTATGGTTCCTACGAGCAGTACTTC. Translating gives CASSVGYGSYEQYF.

V and J are TRBV15 and TRBJ1-2; the D is unclear. Germline V lookup: CDR1 LNHNV, CDR2 YYDKDF (reference sequence). The CDR3 has 13 residues. Trimming shortened V by 4 bases and J by 7 bases, and 13 bases separated the two germline ends. This CDR3 reads CATSISRVRGYTF. DNA of the CDR3: TGTGCCACCAGCATTTCGCGCGTGCGTGGCTACACCTTC.

The gene calls are TRBV4-1 and TRBJ2-3, with 9 bases lining up with TRBD2. The CDR3 contains 17 residues. Germline values: CDR1 MGHRA, CDR2 YSYEKL. J was trimmed by 0 bases and V by 2 bases; bases with no gene match: 6. The CDR3 region has the DNA TGCGCCAGCAGCCAAAGACTAGCGGAACTTAGCACAGATACGCAGTATTTT. Translation: CASSQRLAELSTDTQYF.

The chain joins TRBV6-5 to TRBJ2-7, with 9 bases aligning to TRBD2. The V gene's germline CDR1 is MNHEY and CDR2 SVGAGI. The CDR3 consists of 14 residues. V dropped 4 bases and J dropped 0; count of bases not matched to a gene: 1. CDR3 residues: CASSWREGSYEQYF. The CDR3 DNA is TGTGCCAGCAGTTGGCGGGAGGGCTCCTACGAGCAGTACTTC.

This clone showed up just a few times. This sequence joins TRBV27 and TRBJ1-5, with 7 bases aligning to TRBD1. Looked up from germline, CDR1 is MNHEY and CDR2 is SMNVEV (reference sequence). The junction had 7 bases not matched to a gene; V was cut back by 6 bases and J by 5 bases. CDR3 length equals 14 residues. DNA of the CDR3: TGTGCCAGCAGATCGACAGGGAAATATCAGCCCCAGCATTTT. Its translation is CASRSTGKYQPQHF.